Following are 13 T cell receptor beta chains from one sample sequenced in a study of blood T cell repertoires in COVID-19. Measured with immunoSEQ multiplex PCR; TCRdb has only the in-frame clones, and not every one. Among roughly 29,000 clones listed, 84% were seen once. Sequences were obtained from peripheral blood. These receptors all come from a man older than 75 with active COVID-19.

V is TRBV15 and J is TRBJ1-1; the D gene is possibly TRBD1 (5 bases). In germline, CDR1 is LNHNV, CDR2 YYDKDF (reference sequence). Trimming left V 1 base short and J 1 base short, with 10 bases between. This CDR3 has 15 amino acids. Written as DNA, the CDR3 is TGTGCCACCAGCAGAGCCGGACAAACGAACACTGAAGCTTTCTTT. This translates into CATSRAGQTNTEAFF. The entire variable domain, with the rest obtained from reference TRBV15 and TRBJ1-1, is as follows: DAMVIQNPRYQVTQFGKPVTLSCSQTLNHNVMYWYQQKSSQAPKLLFHYYDKDFNNEADTPDNFQSRRPNTSFCFLDIRSPGLGDTAMYLCATSRAGQTNTEAFFGQGTRLTVV.

The chain uses TRBV2 and TRBJ2-7, with D possibly being TRBD2 (5 bases). CDR3 size: 14 residues. Germline CDR1 reads SNHLY; CDR2 reads FYNNEI. The germline V and J ends were trimmed by 4 bases and 2 bases, with 12 bases remaining between them. The CDR3 bases are TGTGCCAGCAGTGGGACCGGGATAGCCTACGAGCAGTACTTC. Translating it yields CASSGTGIAYEQYF.

The CDR3 nucleotides are TGTGCCAGCAGTTCTTACAGGGGGAGCAATCAGCCCCAGCATTTT. Residues: CASSSYRGSNQPQHF. The chain recombines TRBV6-5 with TRBJ1-5, with 8 bases matching TRBD1. CDR3 length equals 15 residues. J lost 1 base, V lost 4 bases, and 3 bases had no gene match. Germline loops: CDR1 MNHEY, CDR2 SVGAGI.

This chain connects TRBV15 to TRBJ2-7; maybe TRBD2 (5 bases). Germline-derived CDR1 and CDR2 are LNHNV and YYDKDF (reference sequence). The CDR3 covers 13 residues. The V end was cut by 5 bases, the J end by 4 bases, with 12 bases between. DNA of the CDR3: TGTGCCACCAGCCGTCCGGGGATTTACGAGCAGTACTTC. This encodes CATSRPGIYEQYF.

V gene TRBV6-5 combines with J gene TRBJ2-5; 10 bases match TRBD2. The CDR3 extends over 15 amino acids. V dropped 6 bases and J dropped 6; count of bases not matched to a gene: 10. Germline V gene lookup returns CDR1 MNHEY and CDR2 SVGAGI. This CDR3 is CASRPSGGNRKTQYF. CDR3 nucleotides: TGTGCCAGCAGGCCTAGCGGGGGAAATCGAAAGACCCAGTACTTC.

The V gene is TRBV12-3 or TRBV12-4, the J gene TRBJ1-2; a possible D gene is TRBD1 (5 bases). This CDR3 is built from 12 residues. V dropped 6 bases and J dropped 6 bases, with 11 bases sitting between them. The chain's CDR3 is CASSQWGDGYTF. CDR3 coding DNA: TGTGCCAGCAGCCAGTGGGGGGATGGCTACACCTTC.

The table lists this clone with a few counts. The chain uses TRBV18 and TRBJ1-2; D is possibly TRBD1 (6 bases). The V end lost 2 bases, the J end lost 4 bases, and 20 bases lay between the germline ends. The V gene's germline CDR1 is KGHSH and CDR2 LQKENI. The CDR3 length is 17 residues. For the CDR3, the DNA is TGTGCCAGCTCACCATCGTCAGGGGACGGGATAGTCTATGGCTACACCTTC. It is translated as CASSPSSGDGIVYGYTF.

The V gene is TRBV19, the J gene TRBJ2-1, with a possible D match to TRBD2 (5 bases). CDR3 length: 11 amino acids. V was cut by 7 bases and J by 4 bases, with 5 bases left in between. Germline loops: CDR1 LNHDA, CDR2 SQIVND (reference sequence). CDR3 sequence reads: CASTGYNEQFF. The CDR3 coding sequence is TGTGCCAGTACGGGGTACAATGAGCAGTTCTTC.

The chain carries TRBV28 and TRBJ1-3; D perhaps matches TRBD1 (5 bases). Trimming took 5 bases from V and 2 from J, leaving 13 bases between them. Germline V lookup: CDR1 MDHEN, CDR2 SYDVKM. This CDR3 is 15 amino acids long. The CDR3 region has the DNA TGTGCCAGCAGTCGCCCCCGGACAACTGGAAACACCATATATTTT. Its protein product is CASSRPRTTGNTIYF.

The DNA for the CDR3 is TGTGCCAGCAGCCAAGGCCCGGGGGGCTACAATGAGCAGTTCTTC. It yields the protein CASSQGPGGYNEQFF. The chain carries TRBV3-1 (or the pseudogene TRBV3-2) and TRBJ2-1; 7 nucleotides match TRBD2. Trimming removed 1 base from V and 3 bases from J; junction bases left unmatched: 3. The CDR3 has 15 amino acids. From germline, CDR1 is LGHDT and CDR2 YNNKEL (reference sequence).

The rearrangement uses TRBV20-1 and TRBJ2-7, with D possibly TRBD1 on 5 matching bases. The CDR3 sequence is 11 residues long. The V end lost 6 bases, the J end lost 4 bases, and 10 bases lay between the germline ends. CDR1 and CDR2 from the germline V gene are DFQATT and SNEGSKA (reference sequence). CDR3 region: CSATRVYEQYF. The CDR3 nucleotides are TGCAGTGCCACCAGGGTTTACGAGCAGTACTTC.

This chain links TRBV5-1 with TRBJ2-1; perhaps TRBD2 as D (6 bases). Germline CDR1 SGHRS, CDR2 YFSETQ. This CDR3 spans 17 amino acids. Trimming took 3 bases from V and 0 from J, leaving 16 bases between them. CDR3 sequence reads: CASSSNTSIFSYNEQFF. CDR3 bases: TGCGCCAGCAGCTCAAACACTAGCATCTTCTCCTACAATGAGCAGTTCTTC.

This clone was observed a single time. The CDR3 DNA follows: TGTGCCATCACCCCCGATCGGGGGGGCCAAGAGACCCAGTACTTC. This sequence encodes CAITPDRGGQETQYF. The chain uses TRBV10-3 and TRBJ2-5, with 8 bases that match TRBD2. The CDR3 has 15 residues. Per the germline V gene, CDR1 is ENHRY and CDR2 is SYGVKD. V gave up 7 bases and J gave up 1 base; unmatched junction bases: 8.